This T cell receptor (beta chain) was captured by sequencing in a study of cytomegalovirus exposure and HLA in healthy donors. Study-level background: Of about 390 genotyped donors, about 81% grouped in the Caucasian-associated ancestry cluster.

Concerning this clone itself: Its antigen is still unknown.

Germline CDR1 reads MGHDK; CDR2 reads SYGVNS. Trimming left V 2 bases short and J 1 base short, with 12 bases between. The CDR3 is made up of 16 amino acids. PCR primers comprised 60 Vbeta and 13 Jbeta primers. Assay: immunoSEQ multiplex PCR; the TCRdb copy retains only in-frame clones and omits some. Seen here are 100,000 to 150,000 clones, 70% to 80% observed once, and the top ten hold around 4%. Study-level points and caveats: Accurate prediction of most subjects' HLA-A and HLA-B alleles from TCR beta sequences was reported. It was shown in a later analysis that HLA-associated TCR beta chains were more clonally expanded than other, equally common chains.

This clonotype was sampled from a man aged 35-49 years in good health and CMV-seropositive. The sequencing input was PBMCs. The rearrangement uses TRBV25-1 and TRBJ1-3; D gene ambiguous. The CDR3 bases are TGTGCCAGCAGTGAACGCGCAGGCAGATCTGGAAACACCATATATTTT. The encoded protein is CASSERAGRSGNTIYF.